The 14 T cell receptor beta chains in this list originate from one sample, sequenced in a study of identical twins. TCRdb re-called the 5' RACE reads with MiXCR, one entry per CDR3 protein. The sample includes about 240,000 distinct CDR3 sequences, about 10% of them seen just once. The sample was memory T cells sorted from blood. All receptors derive from a man between 45 and 60 years old in good health.

This clonotype has ten or more counts. The rearrangement links TRBV6-4 to TRBJ2-2, with D possibly being TRBD1 (5 bases). Germline CDR1 is MRHNA and CDR2 is SNTAGT. The CDR3 runs to 14 residues. The V end was cut by 4 bases, the J end by 4 bases, with 10 bases between. The CDR3 reads CASSAGSTTGELFF. DNA of the CDR3: TGTGCCAGCAGTGCAGGGTCGACCACCGGGGAGCTGTTTTTT.

This clonotype came up many times. The rearrangement joins TRBV12-3 or TRBV12-4 to TRBJ2-5; maybe TRBD1 (6 bases). Trimming took off 2 bases at V and 4 bases at J, with 11 bases between the two ends. The CDR3 is made up of 14 amino acids. CDR3 nucleotide sequence: TGTGCCAGCAGTTTAACAGGGATCCCAGAGACCCAGTACTTC. It encodes CASSLTGIPETQYF.

This clonotype was observed at least ten times. The rearrangement links TRBV7-2 to TRBJ1-6, with TRBD1 matching 7 bases. The V gene's germline CDR1 is SGHTA and CDR2 FQGNSA. V lost 4 bases to trimming and J lost 7 bases; unmatched junction nucleotides: 7. The CDR3 is 15 residues long. Here the CDR3 DNA reads TGTGCCAGCAGCTCAAGACAGGGTTCAAATTCACCCCTCCACTTT. Its protein product is CASSSRQGSNSPLHF.

CDR3: CASSPSAGGAYTQYF. In DNA form, the CDR3 reads TGTGCCAGCAGCCCCTCAGCGGGAGGTGCATATACGCAGTATTTT. J is TRBJ2-3 and V is TRBV7-3, with 9 nucleotides matching TRBD2. From germline, CDR1 is SGHTA and CDR2 FQGTGA. V shed 5 bases, J shed 7 bases, and the junction held 10 bases outside the gene matches. The CDR3 spans 15 residues.

The chain has TRBV7-2 and TRBJ2-5; 9 bases line up with TRBD1. The CDR3 totals 15 residues. V dropped 5 bases and J dropped 4; count of bases not matched to a gene: 8. CDR1 and CDR2 from the germline V gene are SGHTA and FQGNSA. CDR3 coding DNA: TGTGCCAGCAGCATTTACAGGGGGCTAGGAGAGACCCAGTACTTC. It codes for CASSIYRGLGETQYF.

This clonotype was counted a few times. An end of the junction does not agree with germline; a read error may underlie this. CDR3 region: CASSQNPQNHPQHF. CDR3 nucleotides: TGTGCCAGCAGCCAAAATCCGCAGAATCACCCCCAGCATTTT. The chain couples TRBV3-1 to TRBJ1-5; D is ambiguous. The V gene's germline CDR1 is LGHDT and CDR2 YNNKEL (reference sequence). This CDR3 region has 14 residues.

This clonotype was recorded at least ten times. The chain combines TRBV4-3 with TRBJ2-1; 9 nucleotides match TRBD2. The ends lost 4 bases at V and 4 bases at J; junction bases unmatched: 5. The length of the CDR3 is 15 residues. Germline CDR1 is LGHNA and CDR2 is YSLEER. The CDR3 bases are TGCGCCAGCAGCCTGGGACTAGCAAAATACAATGAGCAGTTCTTC. It yields the protein CASSLGLAKYNEQFF.

This clonotype has ten or more counts. This chain connects TRBV12-3 or TRBV12-4 to TRBJ1-1; tentatively, D is TRBD1 (6 bases). The CDR3 is 15 residues long. Trimming took off 2 bases at V and 13 bases at J, with 23 bases between the two ends. The CDR3 loop is CASSLSATGGRLHFF. CDR3 DNA: TGTGCCAGCAGTTTATCGGCTACCGGGGGGCGCCTTCATTTCTTT.

This clonotype was detected only a few times. V and J are TRBV6-2 or TRBV6-3 and TRBJ2-1; D is perhaps TRBD1 (6 bases). Germline-derived CDR1 and CDR2 are MNHEY and SVGEGT. Trimming stripped 7 bases from V and 4 bases from J, with 11 bases between. This CDR3 contains 13 residues. For the CDR3, the DNA is TGTGCCAGCACCTGGGGGCCTTACAATGAGCAGTTCTTC. This encodes CASTWGPYNEQFF.

The chain carries TRBV7-2 and TRBJ2-7, with unresolved D. V gave up 3 bases and J gave up 2 bases, with 8 bases separating them. The CDR3 is made up of 13 amino acids. Germline CDR1 and CDR2: SGHTA and FQGNSA. In DNA form, the CDR3 reads TGTGCCAGCAGCTTTATGGCCACCTACGAGCAGTACTTC. Translated, it gives CASSFMATYEQYF.

The chain couples TRBV25-1 to TRBJ1-3; 9 bases fit TRBD1. Germline loops: CDR1 MGHDK, CDR2 SYGVNS. The CDR3 spans 15 residues. Trimming took 6 bases from V and 4 from J; bases not matched to a gene: 7. The DNA for the CDR3 is TGTGCCAGCAGCGGGACAGGGTTCGGGGGAAACACCATATATTTT. Protein sequence: CASSGTGFGGNTIYF.

This clonotype was observed at least ten times. The V call is TRBV11-2, the J call TRBJ2-5; D uncertain. The CDR3 runs 12 residues. Per germline, CDR1 SGHAT and CDR2 FQNNGV. V shed 3 bases and J shed 5 bases, with 7 bases lying between them. The CDR3 DNA sequence: TGTGCCAGCAGCTTTGTGGTGGAGACCCAGTACTTC. Amino acids: CASSFVVETQYF. Based on the CDR3 plus reference TRBV11-2 and TRBJ2-5, the full variable domain is EAGVAQSPRYKIIEKRQSVAFWCNPISGHATLYWYQQILGQGPKLLIQFQNNGVVDDSQLPKDRFSAERLKGVDSTLKIQPAKLEDSAVYLCASSFVVETQYFGPGTRLLVL.

This clonotype occurred a few times. The J gene is TRBJ1-2, the V gene TRBV6-1, with D possibly TRBD1 on 5 matching bases. The CDR3 has 13 residues. V lost 0 bases, J lost 7 bases, and 9 bases lay in between. CDR1 and CDR2 from the germline V gene are MNHNS and SASEGT. The DNA of the CDR3 is TGTGCCAGCAGTGAAGCGGGGGGAGGTGGCTACACCTTC. Amino acid sequence: CASSEAGGGGYTF.

This clonotype has more than one count but fewer than ten. The chain's CDR3 is CSARDDEQFF. Written as DNA, the CDR3 is TGCAGTGCTAGAGACGATGAGCAGTTCTTC. This chain joins TRBV20-1 and TRBJ2-1; no definite D call. The V and J ends lost 0 bases and 8 bases respectively, with 2 bases between them. Per the germline V gene, CDR1 is DFQATT and CDR2 is SNEGSKA (reference sequence). This CDR3 has 10 residues.